The source of this TCR beta chain is a study of T cell responses to AZD1222 COVID-19 vaccine. Overall study: It was second doses at about 4 or about 12 weeks that were pooled. Whole-study findings and limits: No repertoire was sampled before or during the peak T cell response, only after it.

Trimming took 6 bases from V and 5 from J; bases not matched to a gene: 2. CDR3 length equals 14 residues. The germline V gene encodes CDR1 LNHDA and CDR2 SQIVND (reference sequence). TCRdb keeps only in-frame clones here, not all; method: immunoSEQ multiplex PCR. Here the sample spans fewer than 100,000 clones, 90% being singletons. A note on this clone: No antigen is known for it.

This TCR was sampled from an adult in good health. V is TRBV19 and J is TRBJ2-2; the match to TRBD1 covers 11 bases. This specimen consisted of peripheral blood, obtained on day 0 of AZD1222 vaccination. The CDR3 DNA is TGTGCCAGTAGAGGGACAGGGGGGACCGGGGAGCTGTTTTTT. This codes for CASRGTGGTGELFF.